Sequencing of this T cell receptor beta chain was carried out in a study of sequential checkpoint blockade in melanoma. As to treatment: randomized to nivolumab then ipilimumab (arm A) or the reverse (arm B). Sorted cells were live CD3+CD8+, lacking CD19 and CD56, from PBMCs. The germline V gene has CDR1 SGHNT and CDR2 YYREEE (reference sequence). The CDR3 covers 15 residues. J gave up 3 bases and V 4 bases, and 6 bases lay outside the gene matches. The repertoire was sequenced with immunoSEQ multiplex PCR; TCRdb's copy has only in-frame clones and lacks some. The data show 20,000 to 25,000 clones, with more than 75% seen just once and roughly 11% held by the top ten.

This specimen was CD8+ T cells sorted from blood (inferred from file names), taken from a patient given nivolumab and ipilimumab in sequence. The V gene is TRBV5-4, the J gene TRBJ1-3; 8 bases are shared with TRBD1. The receptor was isolated from a human donor with melanoma. The CDR3 protein is CASSIQGVGGNTIYF. The CDR3 DNA reads TGTGCCAGCAGCATACAGGGGGTAGGTGGAAACACCATATATTTT.